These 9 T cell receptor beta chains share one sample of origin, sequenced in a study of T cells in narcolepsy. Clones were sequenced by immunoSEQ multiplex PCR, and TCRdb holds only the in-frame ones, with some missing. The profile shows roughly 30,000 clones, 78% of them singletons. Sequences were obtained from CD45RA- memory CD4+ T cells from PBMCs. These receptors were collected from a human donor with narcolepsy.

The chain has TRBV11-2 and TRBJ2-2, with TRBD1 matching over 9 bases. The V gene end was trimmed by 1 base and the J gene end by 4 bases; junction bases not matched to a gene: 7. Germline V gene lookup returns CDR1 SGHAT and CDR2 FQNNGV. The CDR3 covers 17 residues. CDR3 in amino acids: CASSLGGQGVTTGELFF. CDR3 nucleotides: TGTGCCAGCAGCTTAGGGGGACAGGGTGTCACCACCGGGGAGCTGTTTTTT.

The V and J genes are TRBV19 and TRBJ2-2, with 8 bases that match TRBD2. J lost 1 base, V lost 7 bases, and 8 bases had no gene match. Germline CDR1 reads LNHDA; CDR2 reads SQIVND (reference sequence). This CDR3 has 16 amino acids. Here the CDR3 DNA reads TGTGCCAGTAAGGACGCGGGAGGTTGGAACACCGGGGAGCTGTTTTTT. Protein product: CASKDAGGWNTGELFF.

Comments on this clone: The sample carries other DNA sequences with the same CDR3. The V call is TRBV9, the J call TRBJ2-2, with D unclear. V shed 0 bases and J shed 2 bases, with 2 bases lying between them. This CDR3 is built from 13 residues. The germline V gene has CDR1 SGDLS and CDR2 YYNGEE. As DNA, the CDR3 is TGTGCCAGCAGCGTAGGTAACACCGGGGAGCTGTTTTTT. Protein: CASSVGNTGELFF.

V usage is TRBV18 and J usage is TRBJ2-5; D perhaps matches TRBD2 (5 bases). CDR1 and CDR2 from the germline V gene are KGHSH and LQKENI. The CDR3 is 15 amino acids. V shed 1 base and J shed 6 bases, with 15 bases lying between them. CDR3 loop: CASSPLTGSGKTQYF. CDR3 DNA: TGTGCCAGCTCACCACTAACGGGCTCGGGGAAGACCCAGTACTTC. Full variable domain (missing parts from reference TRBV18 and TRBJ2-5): NAGVMQNPRHLVRRRGQEARLRCSPMKGHSHVYWYRQLPEEGLKFMVYLQKENIIDESGMPKERFSAEFPKEGPSILRIQQVVRGDSAAYFCASSPLTGSGKTQYFGPGTRLLVL.

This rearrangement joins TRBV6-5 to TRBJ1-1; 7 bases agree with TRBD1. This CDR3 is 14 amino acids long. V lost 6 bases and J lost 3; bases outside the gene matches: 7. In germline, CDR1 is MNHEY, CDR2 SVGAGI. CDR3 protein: CASSRRGEDTEAFF. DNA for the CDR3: TGTGCCAGCAGCCGCAGGGGGGAGGACACTGAAGCTTTCTTT.

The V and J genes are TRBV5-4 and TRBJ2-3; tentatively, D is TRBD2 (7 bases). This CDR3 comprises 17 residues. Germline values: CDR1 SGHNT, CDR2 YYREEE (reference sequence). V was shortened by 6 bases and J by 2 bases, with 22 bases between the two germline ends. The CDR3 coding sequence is TGTGCCAGCAACTTTTGGGGGGGGGCCGAGGCCACAGATACGCAGTATTTT. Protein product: CASNFWGGAEATDTQYF.

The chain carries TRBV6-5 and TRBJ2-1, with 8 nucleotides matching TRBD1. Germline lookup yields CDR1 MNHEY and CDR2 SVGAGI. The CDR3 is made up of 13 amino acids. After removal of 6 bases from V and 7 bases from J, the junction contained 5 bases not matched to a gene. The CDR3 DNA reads TGTGCCAGCAGCAAAACAGGGGGGAATGAGCAGTTCTTC. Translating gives CASSKTGGNEQFF.

CDR3 protein: CASSPGGAGANVLTF. CDR3 bases: TGTGCCAGCAGCCCTGGAGGGGCTGGGGCCAACGTCCTGACTTTC. The chain carries TRBV7-3 and TRBJ2-6; D perhaps matches TRBD2 (6 bases). The CDR3 extends over 15 amino acids. Germline values: CDR1 SGHTA, CDR2 FQGTGA. Between the trimmed V and J ends, which lost 5 bases and 2 bases, there was a span of 10 bases.

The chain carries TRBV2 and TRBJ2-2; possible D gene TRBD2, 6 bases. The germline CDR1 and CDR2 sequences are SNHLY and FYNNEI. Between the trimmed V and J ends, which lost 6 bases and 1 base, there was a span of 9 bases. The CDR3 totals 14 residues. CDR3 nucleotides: TGTGCCAGCAGGGGACTCCAGAACACCGGGGAGCTGTTTTTT. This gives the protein CASRGLQNTGELFF.